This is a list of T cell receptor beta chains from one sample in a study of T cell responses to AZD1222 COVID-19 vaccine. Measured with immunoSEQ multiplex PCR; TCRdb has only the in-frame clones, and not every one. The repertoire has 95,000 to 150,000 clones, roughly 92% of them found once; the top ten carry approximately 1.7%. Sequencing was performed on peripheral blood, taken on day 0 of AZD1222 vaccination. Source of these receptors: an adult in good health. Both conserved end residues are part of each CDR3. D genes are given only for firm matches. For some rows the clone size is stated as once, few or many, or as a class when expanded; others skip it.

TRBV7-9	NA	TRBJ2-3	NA	TGTGCCAGCAGCCTCGGACTTAGCACAGATACGCAGTATTTT	CASSLGLSTDTQYF
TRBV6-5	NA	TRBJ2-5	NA	TGTGCCAGCAGTTTCGGGCCACAAGAGACCCAGTACTTC	CASSFGPQETQYF
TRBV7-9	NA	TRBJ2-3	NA	TGTGCCAGCAGCTCCTGGGGGACAGATACGCAGTATTTT	CASSSWGTDTQYF
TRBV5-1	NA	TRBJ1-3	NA	TGCGCCAGCAGCTTGAAACGGGCCCTACGCTCTGGAAACACCATATATTTT	CASSLKRALRSGNTIYF
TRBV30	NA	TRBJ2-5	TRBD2	TGTGCCTGGAGTGTAGGGACTAGCGGGAGTGGGGAGACCCAGTACTTC	CAWSVGTSGSGETQYF
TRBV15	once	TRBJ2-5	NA	TGTGCCACCAGCAGAGGTGGGGAGACCCAGTACTTC	CATSRGGETQYF
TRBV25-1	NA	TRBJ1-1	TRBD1	TGTGCCAGCAGTGGACAGGGGGCGAGGAACACTGAAGCTTTCTTT	CASSGQGARNTEAFF
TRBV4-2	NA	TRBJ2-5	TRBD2	TGTGCCAGCAGCCAAAGGGCTAGCGGGGGGCCCCTGTACCAAGAGACCCAGTACTTC	CASSQRASGGPLYQETQYF
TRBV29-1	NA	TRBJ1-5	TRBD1	TGCAGCGTTGTACAGGACAGGGACCAGCCCCAGCATTTT	CSVVQDRDQPQHF
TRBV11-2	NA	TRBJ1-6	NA	TGTGCCAGCAGCTACTCGGGGTCCTTAAATTCACCCCTCCACTTT	CASSYSGSLNSPLHF
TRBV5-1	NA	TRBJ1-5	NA	TGCGCCAGCAGCTTAGCTGGCGATCAGCCCCAGCATTTT	CASSLAGDQPQHF
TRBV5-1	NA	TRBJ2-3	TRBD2	TGCGCCAGCAGCCCGGGGACTAGCGGGAGCACAGATACGCAGTATTTT	CASSPGTSGSTDTQYF
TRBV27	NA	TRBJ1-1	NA	TGTGCCAGCAGTATGAAACAGGGATCTGCGTTTAACACTGAAGCTTTCTTT	CASSMKQGSAFNTEAFF
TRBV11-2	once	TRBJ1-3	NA	TGTGCCAGCAGCTTATCGACCGCTGGAAACACCATATATTTT	CASSLSTAGNTIYF
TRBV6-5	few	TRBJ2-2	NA	TGTGCCAGCAGTTACGCCTCCGGGACACCCCCCGGGGAGCTGTTTTTT	CASSYASGTPPGELFF
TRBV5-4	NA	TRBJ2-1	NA	TGTGCCAGCAGCACGGGACAGTTCGGACTAGTCGGGTCCTACAATGAGCAGTTCTTC	CASSTGQFGLVGSYNEQFF
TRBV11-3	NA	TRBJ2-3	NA	TGTGCCAGCAGCCAGGGGACGGCGGGTGGCAGTACGCAGTATTTT	CASSQGTAGGSTQYF
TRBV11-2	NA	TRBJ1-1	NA	TGTGCCAGCAGCTTCCGGACTGAAGCTTTCTTT	CASSFRTEAFF
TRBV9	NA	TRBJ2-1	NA	TGTGCCAGCAGCGCCACCATTCTCCATGAGCAGTTCTTC	CASSATILHEQFF
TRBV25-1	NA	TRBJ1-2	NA	TGTGCCAGCAGTGGCTCGGGCCACTATGGCTACACCTTC	CASSGSGHYGYTF
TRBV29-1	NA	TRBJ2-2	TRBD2	TGCAGCGTTGAGACGGTAGCGGGGAAGCCTACCGGGGAGCTGTTTTTT	CSVETVAGKPTGELFF
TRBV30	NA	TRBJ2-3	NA	TGTGCCTGGAGACATAGGACTACCACAGATACGCAGTATTTT	CAWRHRTTTDTQYF
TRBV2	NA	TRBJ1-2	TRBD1	TGTGCCAGCAGGCGACCGACAGGGGGGGACTATGGCTACACCTTC	CASRRPTGGDYGYTF
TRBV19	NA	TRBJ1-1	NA	TGTGCCAGTAGAAACGGTTACACTGAAGCTTTCTTT	CASRNGYTEAFF
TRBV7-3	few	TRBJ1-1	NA	TGTGCCAGCAGCCAACAGGGGAACACTGAAGCTTTCTTT	CASSQQGNTEAFF
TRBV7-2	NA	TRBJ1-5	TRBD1	TGTGCCAGCAGCTTAGTAGGAGGGGGCAACAATCAGCCCCAGCATTTT	CASSLVGGGNNQPQHF
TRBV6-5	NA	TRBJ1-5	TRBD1	TGTGCCAGCAGTAAAACAGGGGGCGCGGATCAGCCCCAGCATTTT	CASSKTGGADQPQHF
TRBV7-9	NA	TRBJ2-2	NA	TGTGCCAGCAGCTTAACGGGGGCGCATACCGGGGAGCTGTTTTTT	CASSLTGAHTGELFF
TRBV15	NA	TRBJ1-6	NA	TGTGCCACCAGCAGAGGGAATAATTCACCCCTCCACTTT	CATSRGNNSPLHF
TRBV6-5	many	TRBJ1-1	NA	TGTGCCAGCAGTACAGGGCGGACCACTGAAGCTTTCTTT	CASSTGRTTEAFF
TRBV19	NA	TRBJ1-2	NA	TGTGCCAGTAGTATGGCGTGGAGCTACACCTTC	CASSMAWSYTF
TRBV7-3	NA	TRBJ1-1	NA	TGTGCCAGCAGCCTCCGTGGGGCAGGAGGGAACACTGAAGCTTTCTTT	CASSLRGAGGNTEAFF
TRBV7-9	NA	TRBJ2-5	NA	TGTGCCAGCAGCCCAGGGTTAGGGGGCCAAGAGACCCAGTACTTC	CASSPGLGGQETQYF
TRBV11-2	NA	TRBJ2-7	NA	TGTGCCAGCAGCTCCAGAAGGGGCAATATCCCCTACGAGCAGTACTTC	CASSSRRGNIPYEQYF
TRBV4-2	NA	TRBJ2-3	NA	TGTGCCAGCAGCCAAGGACTAGACGTGGGCACAGATACGCAGTATTTT	CASSQGLDVGTDTQYF
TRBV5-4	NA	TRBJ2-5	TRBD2	TGTGCCAGCAGCTTAGCACTAGCGTTGAAAGAGACCCAGTACTTC	CASSLALALKETQYF
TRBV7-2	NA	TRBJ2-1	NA	TGTGCCAGCAGCTTAGCTTCCGGGATCTACAATGAGCAGTTCTTC	CASSLASGIYNEQFF
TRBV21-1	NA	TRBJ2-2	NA	TGTGCCAGCAGCAAAGGGGATAGCGGGGACTCGAACACCGGGGAGCTGTTTTTT	CASSKGDSGDSNTGELFF
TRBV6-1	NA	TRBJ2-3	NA	TGTGCCAGCAGTGAACTTGGCGGGGGCACAGATACGCAGTATTTT	CASSELGGGTDTQYF
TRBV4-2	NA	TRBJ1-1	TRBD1	TGTGCCAGCAGCCAAGACCAGGGGGCGAGGACTGAAGCTTTCTTT	CASSQDQGARTEAFF
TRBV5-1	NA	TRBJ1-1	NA	TGCGCCAGCAGCTCCCGGGCCCTCACTGAAGCTTTCTTT	CASSSRALTEAFF
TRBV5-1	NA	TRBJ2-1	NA	TGCGCCAGCAGCTCGGGACTGATCAATGAGCAGTTCTTC	CASSSGLINEQFF
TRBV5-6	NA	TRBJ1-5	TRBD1	TGTGCCAGCTCCTTGACAGGGCGAAATCAGCCCCAGCATTTT	CASSLTGRNQPQHF
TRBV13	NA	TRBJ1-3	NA	TGTGCCAGCAGCAAGGGCCCGGGTCAGGCGGGAAACACCATATATTTT	CASSKGPGQAGNTIYF
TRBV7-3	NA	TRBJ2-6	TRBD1	TGTGCCAGCAGCAGTCAGCCGGGACAGGGGGCAGCAGGGGCCAACGTCCTGACTTTC	CASSSQPGQGAAGANVLTF
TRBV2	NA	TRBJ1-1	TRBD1	TGTGCCAGCAGCCAGGACAGGGATCAGGAAGCTTTCTTT	CASSQDRDQEAFF
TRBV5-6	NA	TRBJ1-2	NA	TGTGCCAGCAGCTTTTACGGGACGTCCTATGGCTACACCTTC	CASSFYGTSYGYTF
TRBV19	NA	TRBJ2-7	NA	TGTGCCAGTAGTTCCCCCCGGACTTCGACCTCCTACGAGCAGTACTTC	CASSSPRTSTSYEQYF
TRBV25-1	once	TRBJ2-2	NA	TGTGCCAGCTCTTCACGGGTTAACACCGGGGAGCTGTTTTTT	CASSSRVNTGELFF
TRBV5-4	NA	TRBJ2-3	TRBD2	TGTGCCAGCAGCTTGGACGCTAGCGGGGCCTTCACAGATACGCAGTATTTT	CASSLDASGAFTDTQYF
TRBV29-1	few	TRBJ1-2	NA	TGCAGCGTCGGGGTGCAGTCCGGGGACTATGGCTACACCTTC	CSVGVQSGDYGYTF
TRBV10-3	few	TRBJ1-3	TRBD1	TGTGCCATCAGTGAGTCGGACAGGGGCTCTGGAAACACCATATATTTT	CAISESDRGSGNTIYF
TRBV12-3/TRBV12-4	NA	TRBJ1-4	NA	TGTGCCAGCCAACGGGGGAGGGAAAAACTGTTTTTT	CASQRGREKLFF
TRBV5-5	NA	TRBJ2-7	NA	TGTGCCAGCAGCTTGTCAGGAAAATTTCAATTC	CASSLSGKFQF
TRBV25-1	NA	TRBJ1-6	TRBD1	TGTGCCAGCAGTGAATCGAACAGGGGGACTTCACCCCTCCACTTT	CASSESNRGTSPLHF
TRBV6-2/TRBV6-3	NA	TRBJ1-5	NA	TGTGCCAGCAGCCGACCGGGCGGCGGTCAGCCCCAGCATTTT	CASSRPGGGQPQHF
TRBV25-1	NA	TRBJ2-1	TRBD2	TGTGCCAGCAGTGGCGGGACTAGCGGGTACCTCTCCTACAATGAGCAGTTCTTC	CASSGGTSGYLSYNEQFF
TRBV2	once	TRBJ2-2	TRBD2	TGTGCCAGCAGTCTCGGTGGGGGGGAAACCGGGGAGCTGTTTTTT	CASSLGGGETGELFF
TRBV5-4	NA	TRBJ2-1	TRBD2	TGTGCCAGCAGCATTCGACTAGCGGGAGGGGCGAATGAGCAGTTCTTC	CASSIRLAGGANEQFF